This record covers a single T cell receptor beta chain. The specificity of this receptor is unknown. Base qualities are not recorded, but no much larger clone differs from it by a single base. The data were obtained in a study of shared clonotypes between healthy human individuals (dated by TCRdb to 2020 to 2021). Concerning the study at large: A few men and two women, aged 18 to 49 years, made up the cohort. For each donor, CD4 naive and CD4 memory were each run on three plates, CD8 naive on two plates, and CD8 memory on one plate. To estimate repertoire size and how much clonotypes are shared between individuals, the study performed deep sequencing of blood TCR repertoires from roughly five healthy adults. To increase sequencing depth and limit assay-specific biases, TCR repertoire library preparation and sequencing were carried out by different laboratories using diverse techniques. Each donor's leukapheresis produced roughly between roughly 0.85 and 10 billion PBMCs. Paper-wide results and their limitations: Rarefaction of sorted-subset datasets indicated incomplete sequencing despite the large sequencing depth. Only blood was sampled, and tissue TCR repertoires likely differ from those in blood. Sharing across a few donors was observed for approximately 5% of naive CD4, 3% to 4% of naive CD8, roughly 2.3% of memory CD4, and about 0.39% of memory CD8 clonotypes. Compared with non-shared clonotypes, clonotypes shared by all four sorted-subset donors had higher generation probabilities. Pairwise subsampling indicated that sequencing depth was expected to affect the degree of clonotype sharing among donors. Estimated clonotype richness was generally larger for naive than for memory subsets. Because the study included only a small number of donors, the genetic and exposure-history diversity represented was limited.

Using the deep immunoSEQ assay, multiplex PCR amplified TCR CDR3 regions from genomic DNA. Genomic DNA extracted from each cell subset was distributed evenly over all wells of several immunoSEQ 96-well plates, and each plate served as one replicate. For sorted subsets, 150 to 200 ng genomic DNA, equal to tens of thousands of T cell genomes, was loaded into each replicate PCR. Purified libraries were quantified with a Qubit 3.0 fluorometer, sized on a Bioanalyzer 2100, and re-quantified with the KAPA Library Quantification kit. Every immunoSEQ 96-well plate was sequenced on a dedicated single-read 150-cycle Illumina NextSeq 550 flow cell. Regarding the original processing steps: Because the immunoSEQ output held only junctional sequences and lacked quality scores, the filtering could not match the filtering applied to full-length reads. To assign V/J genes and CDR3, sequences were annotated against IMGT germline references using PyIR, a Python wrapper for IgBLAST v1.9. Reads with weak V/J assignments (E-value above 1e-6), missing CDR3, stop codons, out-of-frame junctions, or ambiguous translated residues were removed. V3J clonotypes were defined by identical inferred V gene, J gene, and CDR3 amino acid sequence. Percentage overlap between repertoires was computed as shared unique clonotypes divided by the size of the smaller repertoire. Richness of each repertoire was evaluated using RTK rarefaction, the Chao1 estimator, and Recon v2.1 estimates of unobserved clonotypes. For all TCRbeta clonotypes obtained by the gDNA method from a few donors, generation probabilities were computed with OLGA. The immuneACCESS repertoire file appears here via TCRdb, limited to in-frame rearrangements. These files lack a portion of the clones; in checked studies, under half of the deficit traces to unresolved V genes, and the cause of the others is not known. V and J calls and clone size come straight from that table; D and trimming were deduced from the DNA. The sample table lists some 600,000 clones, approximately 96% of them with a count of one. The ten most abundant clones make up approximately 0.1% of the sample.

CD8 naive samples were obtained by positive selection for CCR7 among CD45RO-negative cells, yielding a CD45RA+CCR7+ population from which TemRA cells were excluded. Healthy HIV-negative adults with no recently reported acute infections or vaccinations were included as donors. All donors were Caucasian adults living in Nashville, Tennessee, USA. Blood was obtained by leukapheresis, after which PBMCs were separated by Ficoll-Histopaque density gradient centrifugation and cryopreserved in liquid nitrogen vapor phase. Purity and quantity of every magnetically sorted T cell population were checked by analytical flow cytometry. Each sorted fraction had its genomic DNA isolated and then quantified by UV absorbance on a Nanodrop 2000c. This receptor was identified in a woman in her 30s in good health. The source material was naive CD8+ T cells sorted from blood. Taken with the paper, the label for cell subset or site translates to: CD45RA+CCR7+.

The CDR3 loop reads CASNSGMHNEQFF. The nucleotides read TGTGCCAGTAATAGCGGGATGCATAATGAGCAGTTCTTC. The V gene is TRBV19 and the J gene is TRBJ2-1; a stretch of 8 junction bases matches TRBD2. The germline V gene (reference sequence) gives CDR1 as LNHDA and CDR2 as SQIVND. There are 13 amino acids in the CDR3, from cysteine to phenylalanine inclusive. Solely the CDR3 DNA is kept, with 39 bases framed from the first base. The germline V and J ends show losses of 7 bases and 7 bases respectively, and no gene match explains 6 bases of the junction.